The 2 T cell receptor beta chains below come from one sample, sequenced in a study of T cells in Graves' hyperthyroidism and ophthalmopathy (dated 2019 in TCRdb). The library was made by multiplex PCR. Sequencing took place on an Illumina HiSeq 2000. The TCR beta CDR3 regions were amplified from RNA transcripts. The first round of RT-PCR for the TCR CDR3 was performed with the HTBI primer set and the Qiagen OneStep RT-PCR kit. TCRdb trimmed the raw reads at Q25, called clones with MiXCR and kept productive beta chains. Each record represents a unique CDR3 protein, reported with the most common genes and DNA among its rows. This sample has roughly 240,000 distinct CDR3 sequences in its table, and about 24% of those were observed once. The ten largest make up roughly 40% of the sample. Sequencing input: blood. The receptors derive from a woman aged 40 to 50 with Graves' ophthalmopathy.

At least ten counts were recorded for this clonotype. The CDR3 protein is CASSLIQGGEQYF. In DNA form, the CDR3 reads TGTGCCAGCAGCTTAATCCAGGGGGGTGAGCAGTACTTC. V and J are TRBV7-9 and TRBJ2-7; TRBD1 is a possible D gene (7 bases). Trimming left V 2 bases short and J 7 bases short, with 12 bases between. The CDR3 is 13 amino acids. Looked up from germline, CDR1 is SEHNR and CDR2 is FQNEAQ (reference sequence).

This clonotype was counted at least ten times. The chain joins TRBV29-1 to TRBJ2-7; 8 bases are shared with TRBD1. CDR1 and CDR2 from the germline V gene are SQVTM and ANQGSEA. Trimming removed 8 bases from V and 2 bases from J; junction bases left unmatched: 11. CDR3 length: 14 residues. The CDR3 reads CSNPRQGRPYEQYF. In nucleotides, the CDR3 is TGCAGCAACCCCCGACAGGGGCGACCCTACGAGCAGTACTTC.